This record concerns one T cell receptor beta chain sequence. The data were obtained in a study of CD8 T cells in Susac syndrome. Germline-derived CDR1 and CDR2 are MNHEY and SVGEGT. Unmatched junction bases numbered 5, after V lost 6 bases and J lost 3 bases. The CDR3 length is 14 residues. Random hexamers served to reverse transcribe roughly 0.45 to 1 ug RNA. The method of amplification for TCR beta CDR3 was immunoSEQ multiplex PCR, covering 54 Vbeta and 13 Jbeta. TCRdb reprocessed the immunoSEQ multiplex PCR reads with MiXCR, giving one entry per CDR3 protein. The sample lists 2,500 to 3,000 distinct CDR3 sequences, just under 75% occurring once. For TEMRA sorting, memory subsets were defined by CD27 and CD45RA staining. The T cells that were sequenced for TCR beta were CD8+ and CD4+ cells from blood.

The sequenced sample was CD8+ TEMRA cells from PBMCs. Regarding subset: FACS-sorted terminally differentiated effector memory CD8+ T cells re-expressing CD45RA (CD8+ TEMRA). The clonotype comes from a human donor with Susac syndrome. The chain employs TRBV6-2 or TRBV6-3 and TRBJ2-1; 7 nucleotides match TRBD2. In nucleotides, the CDR3 is TGTGCCAGCAGCGCGAGCGGGGACTACAATGAGCAGTTCTTC. It translates to CASSASGDYNEQFF.